This T cell receptor beta chain was sequenced in a study of OX40 agonist ivuxolimab in advanced cancers. At the level of the whole study: Ivuxolimab was an agonistic, fully human IgG2 monoclonal antibody directed against OX40 (CD134), a costimulatory receptor. Intravenous ivuxolimab was administered to patients every 2 weeks at six dose levels: 0.01, 0.1, 0.3, 1.5, 3 and 10 mg/kg. Among the approximately 54 dose-escalation patients, about 20 had hepatocellular carcinoma, around 15 melanoma, 9 renal cell carcinoma and 9 head and neck cancer. In the dose-escalation cohort, 70% to 85% of patients were male, and the mean age was approximately 60 years with a range of about 23 to 79. Patients were allowed to have had prior anti-PD-1, anti-PD-L1 or anti-CTLA-4 therapy, and roughly 40% of the dose-escalation patients had previously received checkpoint inhibitors. Partial responses were achieved by three dose-escalation patients, of whom one had hepatocellular carcinoma and two had cutaneous melanoma. Peripheral TCRbeta sequencing was intended to test whether TCR sequence diversity was altered and clonal T-cell expansion was caused by ivuxolimab. The paper covers the monotherapy dose-escalation part of the phase I ivuxolimab trial, which included N of about 56 patients. The study at large found these results: After ivuxolimab, CD8+ T cells had more expanded clones than CD4+ T cells on average. In the 0.1-3.0 mg/kg groups, partial responders had among the lowest normalized peripheral clonal expansion, particularly in CD8+ T cells. At doses of 0.1 to 3.0 mg/kg, clonal expansion of both CD4+ and CD8+ T cells in blood was seen between baseline and week 6. Which antigens the clonally expanded peripheral T cells were specific for was not determined. Low levels of normalized T-cell clonal expansion were also shown by some nonresponding patients.

A word on this clone: Its recognized antigen is unknown. The record has no base qualities; no much larger clone is one base away.

The trial excluded patients who had a history of autoimmune disease or were on systemic immunosuppression. Peripheral blood for TCR sequencing was drawn from every dose cohort at baseline, at cycle 4 day 1 and at cycle 7 day 1. Samples were obtained from an open-label, multicenter, first-in-human phase I dose-escalation trial of ivuxolimab. Adults with locally advanced or metastatic melanoma, renal cell, hepatocellular, or head and neck squamous cell carcinoma were enrolled in the trial. Before TCR sequencing, CD4+ T cells and CD8+ T cells from peripheral blood were sorted into separate populations. For sequencing of the TCRbeta CDR3 region, genomic DNA was extracted from the sorted cells. The immunoSEQ Assay was used for sequencing of TCRbeta CDR3 regions. TCRdb took over this immuneACCESS table, retaining in-frame rearrangements with V and J assigned. Such tables are incomplete; in checked studies, under half of the missing clones stem from an unresolved V gene, and the remainder is unexplained. The sample table holds 50,000 to 65,000 clones, of which over 75% were seen once. Together, the top ten hold roughly 3.7% of the sample.

Inclusive of the bounding cysteine and phenylalanine, the CDR3 is 14 residues long. Of all the DNA, just the CDR3 is kept, 42 bases in frame from base 1. Trimming at the junction amounts to 5 bases on V and 2 bases on J, and the germline ends lie 10 bases apart. CDR1 and CDR2, looked up from the germline V gene (reference sequence), are MNHNY and SVGAGI. Source: CD4+ or CD8+ T cells sorted from blood, taken in a trial of the OX40 agonist ivuxolimab. This chain is built from TRBV6-6 and TRBJ2-1; the D gene lacks a confident call. This TCR came from an adult with an advanced solid tumor such as melanoma, head and neck, liver or kidney cancer. The nucleotides read TGTGCCAGCAGTAAGGGCCAGACCTACAATGAGCAGTTCTTC. This sequence encodes CASSKGQTYNEQFF.